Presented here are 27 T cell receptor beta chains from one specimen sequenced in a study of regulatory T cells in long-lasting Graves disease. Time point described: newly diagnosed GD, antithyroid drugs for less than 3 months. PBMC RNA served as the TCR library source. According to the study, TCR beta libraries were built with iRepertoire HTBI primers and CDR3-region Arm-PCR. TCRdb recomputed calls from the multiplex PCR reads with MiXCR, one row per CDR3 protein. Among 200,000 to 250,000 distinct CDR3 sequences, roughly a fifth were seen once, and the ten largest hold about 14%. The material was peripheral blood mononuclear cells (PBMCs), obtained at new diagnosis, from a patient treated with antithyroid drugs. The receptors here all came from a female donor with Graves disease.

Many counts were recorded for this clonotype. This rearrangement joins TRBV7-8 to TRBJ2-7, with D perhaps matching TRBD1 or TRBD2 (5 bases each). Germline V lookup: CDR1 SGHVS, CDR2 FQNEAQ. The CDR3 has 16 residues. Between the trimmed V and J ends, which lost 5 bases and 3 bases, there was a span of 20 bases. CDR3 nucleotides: TGTGCCAGCAGCCCCCAGGGAGTACCCGGTAACTACGAGCAGTACTTC. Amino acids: CASSPQGVPGNYEQYF.

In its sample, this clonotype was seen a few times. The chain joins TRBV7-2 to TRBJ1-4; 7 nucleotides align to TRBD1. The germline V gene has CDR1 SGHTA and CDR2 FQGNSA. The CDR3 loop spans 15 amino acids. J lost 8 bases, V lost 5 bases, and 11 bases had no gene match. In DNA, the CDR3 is TGTGCCAGCAGCCCATCGAAGGGGGCGGGAGAAAAACTGTTTTTT. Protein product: CASSPSKGAGEKLFF.

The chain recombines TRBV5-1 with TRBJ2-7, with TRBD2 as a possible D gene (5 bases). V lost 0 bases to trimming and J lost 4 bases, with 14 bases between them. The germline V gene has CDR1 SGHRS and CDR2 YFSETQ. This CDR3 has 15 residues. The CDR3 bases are TGCGCCAGCAGCTTGGGTCCCAACAGCGGTTACGAGCAGTACTTC. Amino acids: CASSLGPNSGYEQYF. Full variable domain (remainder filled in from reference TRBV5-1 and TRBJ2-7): KAGVTQTPRYLIKTRGQQVTLSCSPISGHRSVSWYQQTPGQGLQFLFEYFSETQRNKGNFPGRFSGRQFSNSRSEMNVSTLELGDSALYLCASSLGPNSGYEQYFGPGTRLTVT.

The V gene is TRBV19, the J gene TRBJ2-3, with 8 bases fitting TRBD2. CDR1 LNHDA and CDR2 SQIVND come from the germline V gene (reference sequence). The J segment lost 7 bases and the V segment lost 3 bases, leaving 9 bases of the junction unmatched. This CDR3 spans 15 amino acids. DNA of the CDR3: TGTGCCAGTAGTATGAATGGCGGGAGGCTAAATACGCAGTATTTT. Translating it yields CASSMNGGRLNTQYF.

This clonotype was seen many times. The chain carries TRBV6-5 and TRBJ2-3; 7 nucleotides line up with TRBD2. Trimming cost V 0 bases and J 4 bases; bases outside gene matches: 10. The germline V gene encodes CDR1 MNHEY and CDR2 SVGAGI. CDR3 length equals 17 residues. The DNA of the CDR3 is TGTGCCAGCAGTTACTCGATGGCGGGAGTAGTGCCAGATACGCAGTATTTT. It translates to CASSYSMAGVVPDTQYF.

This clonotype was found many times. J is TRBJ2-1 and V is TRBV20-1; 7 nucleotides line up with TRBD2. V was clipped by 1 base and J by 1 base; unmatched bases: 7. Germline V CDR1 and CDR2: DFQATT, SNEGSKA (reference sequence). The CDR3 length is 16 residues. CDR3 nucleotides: TGCAGTGCTAGAGTTTTCGGGGGGAGTTCCTACAATGAGCAGTTCTTC. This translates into CSARVFGGSSYNEQFF.

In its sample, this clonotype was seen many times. The CDR3 protein is CASSLEREGTQYF. The CDR3 DNA reads as TGTGCCAGCAGCTTAGAGAGGGAAGGGACGCAGTATTTT. V is TRBV13 and J is TRBJ2-3; a possible D gene is TRBD2 (5 bases). This CDR3 contains 13 residues. The germline V gene has CDR1 PRHDT and CDR2 FYEKMQ (reference sequence). Trimming removed 1 base from V and 9 bases from J, with 11 bases in between.

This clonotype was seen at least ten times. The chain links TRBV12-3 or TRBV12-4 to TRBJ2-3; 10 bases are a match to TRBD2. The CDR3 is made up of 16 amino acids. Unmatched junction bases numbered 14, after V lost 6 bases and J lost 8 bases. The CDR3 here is CASSSTSGVDRGTQYF. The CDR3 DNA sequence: TGTGCCAGCAGCTCAACTAGCGGGGTTGACCGGGGTACGCAGTATTTT.

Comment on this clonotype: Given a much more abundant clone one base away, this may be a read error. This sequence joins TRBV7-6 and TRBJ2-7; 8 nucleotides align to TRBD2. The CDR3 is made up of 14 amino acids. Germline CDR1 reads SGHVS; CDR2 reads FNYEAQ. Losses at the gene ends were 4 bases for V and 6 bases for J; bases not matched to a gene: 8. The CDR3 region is CASSWNSGTCEQYF. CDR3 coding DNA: TGTGCCAGCAGCTGGAATAGCGGGACCTGCGAGCAGTACTTC.

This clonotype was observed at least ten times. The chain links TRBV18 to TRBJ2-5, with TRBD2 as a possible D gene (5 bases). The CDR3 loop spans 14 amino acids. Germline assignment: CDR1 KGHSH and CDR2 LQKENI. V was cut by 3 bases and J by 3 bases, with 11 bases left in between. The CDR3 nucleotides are TGTGCCAGCTCACCGTGGAGCGGTAAAGAGACCCAGTACTTC. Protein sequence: CASSPWSGKETQYF.

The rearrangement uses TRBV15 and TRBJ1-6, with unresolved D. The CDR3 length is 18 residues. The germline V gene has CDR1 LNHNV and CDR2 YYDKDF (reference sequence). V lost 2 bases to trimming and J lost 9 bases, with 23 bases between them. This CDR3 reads CATSRFPPREQLGSPLHF. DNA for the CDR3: TGTGCCACCAGCAGATTCCCCCCCCGGGAGCAACTCGGTTCACCCCTCCACTTT.

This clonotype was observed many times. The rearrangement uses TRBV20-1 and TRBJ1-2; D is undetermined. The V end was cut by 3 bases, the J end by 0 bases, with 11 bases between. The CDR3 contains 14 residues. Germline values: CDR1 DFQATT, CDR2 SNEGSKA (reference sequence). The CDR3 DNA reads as TGCAGTGCTAGTGAGGGATCCTCTAACTATGGCTACACCTTC. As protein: CSASEGSSNYGYTF.

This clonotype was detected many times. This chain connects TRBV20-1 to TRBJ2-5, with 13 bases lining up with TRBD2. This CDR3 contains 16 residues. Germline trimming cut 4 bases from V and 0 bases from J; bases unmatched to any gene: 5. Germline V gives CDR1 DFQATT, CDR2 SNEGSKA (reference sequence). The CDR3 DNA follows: TGCAGTGCTAAAGGACTAGCGGGGGCCAACCAAGAGACCCAGTACTTC. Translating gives CSAKGLAGANQETQYF.

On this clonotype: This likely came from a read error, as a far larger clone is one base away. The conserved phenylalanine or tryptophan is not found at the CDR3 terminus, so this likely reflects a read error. The CDR3 here is CASSPERGRTEAFS. In nucleotides, the CDR3 is TGTGCCAGCAGCCCCGAGAGGGGAAGGACTGAAGCTTTCTCT. V is TRBV3-1 and J is TRBJ1-1, with D perhaps matching TRBD1 (5 bases). Germline lookup yields CDR1 LGHDT and CDR2 YNNKEL (reference sequence). CDR3 length: 14 residues. The V end lost 4 bases, the J end lost 5 bases, and 14 bases lay between the germline ends.

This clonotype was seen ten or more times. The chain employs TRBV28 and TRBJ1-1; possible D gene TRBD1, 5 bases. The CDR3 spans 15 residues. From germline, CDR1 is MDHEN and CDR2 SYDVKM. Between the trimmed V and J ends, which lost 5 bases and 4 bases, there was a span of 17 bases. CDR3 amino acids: CASSLRPGLGTEAFF. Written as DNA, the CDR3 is TGTGCCAGCAGTCTACGCCCAGGGTTGGGCACTGAAGCTTTCTTT.

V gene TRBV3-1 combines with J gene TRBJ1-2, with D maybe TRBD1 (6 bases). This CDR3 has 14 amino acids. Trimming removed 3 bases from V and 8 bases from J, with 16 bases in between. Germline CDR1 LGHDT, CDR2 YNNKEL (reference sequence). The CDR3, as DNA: TGTGCCAGCAGCCATGAGGGGGGCGCTGAGGGCTACACCTTC. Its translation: CASSHEGGAEGYTF. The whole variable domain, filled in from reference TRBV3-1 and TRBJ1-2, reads DTAVSQTPKYLVTQMGNDKSIKCEQNLGHDTMYWYKQDSKKFLKIMFSYNNKELIINETVPNRFSPKSPDKAHLNLHINSLELGDSAVYFCASSHEGGAEGYTFGSGTRLTVV.

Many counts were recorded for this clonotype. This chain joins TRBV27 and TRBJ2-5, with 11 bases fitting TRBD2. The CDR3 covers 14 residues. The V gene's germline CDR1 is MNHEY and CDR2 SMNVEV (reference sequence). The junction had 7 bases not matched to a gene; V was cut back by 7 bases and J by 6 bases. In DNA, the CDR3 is TGTGCCAGCAAAGGGACTAGCGGATCTAAGACCCAGTACTTC. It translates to CASKGTSGSKTQYF.

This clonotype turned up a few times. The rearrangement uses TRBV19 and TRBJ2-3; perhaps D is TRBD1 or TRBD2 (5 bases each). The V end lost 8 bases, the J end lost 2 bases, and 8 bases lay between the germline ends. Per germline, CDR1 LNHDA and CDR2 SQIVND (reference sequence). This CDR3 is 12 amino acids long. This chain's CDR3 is CASEGSTDTQYF. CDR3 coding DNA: TGTGCCAGTGAGGGGTCCACAGATACGCAGTATTTT.

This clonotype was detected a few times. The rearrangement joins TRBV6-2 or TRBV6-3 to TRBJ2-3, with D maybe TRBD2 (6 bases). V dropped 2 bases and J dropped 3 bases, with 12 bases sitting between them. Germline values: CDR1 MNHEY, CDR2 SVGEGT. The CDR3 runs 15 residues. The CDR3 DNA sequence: TGTGCCAGCAGTTACAACGAGGAGGGGACAGATACGCAGTATTTT. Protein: CASSYNEEGTDTQYF.

CDR3 amino acids: CASSRPSGGVGELFF. DNA for the CDR3: TGTGCCAGCAGCCGACCTAGCGGGGGGGTCGGGGAGCTGTTTTTT. The V call is TRBV14, the J call TRBJ2-2; 12 bases are shared with TRBD2. Germline V lookup: CDR1 SGHDN, CDR2 FVKESK. V lost 4 bases, J lost 7 bases, and 4 bases stayed unmatched. This CDR3 is built from 15 residues.

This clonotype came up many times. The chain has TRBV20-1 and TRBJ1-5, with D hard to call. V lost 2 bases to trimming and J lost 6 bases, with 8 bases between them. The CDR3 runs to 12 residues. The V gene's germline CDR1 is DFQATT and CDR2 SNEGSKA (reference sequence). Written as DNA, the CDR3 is TGCAGTGCTAGATTGGGAGGTCAGCCCCAGCATTTT. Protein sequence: CSARLGGQPQHF.

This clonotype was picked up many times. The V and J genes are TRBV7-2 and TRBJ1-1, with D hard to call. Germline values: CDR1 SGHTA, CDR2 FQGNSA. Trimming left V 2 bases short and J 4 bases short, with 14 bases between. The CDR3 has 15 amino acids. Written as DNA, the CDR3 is TGTGCCAGCAGCTTATCCGGACGTCGGGGCACTGAAGCTTTCTTT. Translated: CASSLSGRRGTEAFF.

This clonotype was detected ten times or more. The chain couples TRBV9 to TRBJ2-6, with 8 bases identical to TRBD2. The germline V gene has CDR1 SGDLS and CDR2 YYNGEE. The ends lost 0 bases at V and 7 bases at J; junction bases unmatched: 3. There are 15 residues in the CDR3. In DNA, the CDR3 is TGTGCCAGCAGCGTAGCGGGGGGGGTAGCCAACGTCCTGACTTTC. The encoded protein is CASSVAGGVANVLTF.

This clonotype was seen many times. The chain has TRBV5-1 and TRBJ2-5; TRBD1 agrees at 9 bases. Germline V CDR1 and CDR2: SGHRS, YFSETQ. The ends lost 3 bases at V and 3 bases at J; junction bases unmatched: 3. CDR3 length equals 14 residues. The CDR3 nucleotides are TGCGCCAGCAGCTCGGGGACAGGGAAAGAGACCCAGTACTTC. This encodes CASSSGTGKETQYF. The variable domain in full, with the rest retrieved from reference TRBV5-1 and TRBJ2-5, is KAGVTQTPRYLIKTRGQQVTLSCSPISGHRSVSWYQQTPGQGLQFLFEYFSETQRNKGNFPGRFSGRQFSNSRSEMNVSTLELGDSALYLCASSSGTGKETQYFGPGTRLLVL.

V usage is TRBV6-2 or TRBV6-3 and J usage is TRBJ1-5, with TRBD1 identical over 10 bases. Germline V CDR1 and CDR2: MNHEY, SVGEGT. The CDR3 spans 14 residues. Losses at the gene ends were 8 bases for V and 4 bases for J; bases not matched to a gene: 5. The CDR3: CASLGQGENQPQHF. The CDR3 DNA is TGTGCCAGCCTAGGACAGGGGGAGAATCAGCCCCAGCATTTT.

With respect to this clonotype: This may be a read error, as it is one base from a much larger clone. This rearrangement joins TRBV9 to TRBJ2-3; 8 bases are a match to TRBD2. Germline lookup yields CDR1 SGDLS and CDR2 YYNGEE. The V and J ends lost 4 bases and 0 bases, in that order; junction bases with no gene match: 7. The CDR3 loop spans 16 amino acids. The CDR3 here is CASSPTGGASTDTQYF. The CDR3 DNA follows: TGTGCCAGCAGCCCGACGGGGGGGGCTAGCACAGATACGCAGTATTTT. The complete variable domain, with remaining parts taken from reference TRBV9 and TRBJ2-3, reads DSGVTQTPKHLITATGQRVTLRCSPRSGDLSVYWYQQSLDQGLQFLIQYYNGEERAKGNILERFSAQQFPDLHSELNLSSLELGDSALYFCASSPTGGASTDTQYFGPGTRLTVL.

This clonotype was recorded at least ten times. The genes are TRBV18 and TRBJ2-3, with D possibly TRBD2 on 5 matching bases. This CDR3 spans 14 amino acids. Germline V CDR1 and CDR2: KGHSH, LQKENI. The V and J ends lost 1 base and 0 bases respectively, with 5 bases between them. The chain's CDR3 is CASSPRTSTDTQYF. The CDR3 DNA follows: TGTGCCAGCTCACCACGGACTAGCACAGATACGCAGTATTTT.